This TCR beta chain comes out of a study of blood T cell repertoires in COVID-19. Study details: Acute and convalescent COVID-19 specimens originated in the United States, Italy and Spain.

Authors' analysis steps: Nucleated cell number was recorded as an estimate derived from reference gene primer amplification. Libraries were prepared by immunoSEQ multiplex PCR; TCRdb keeps only in-frame clonotypes and omits some of them. Clonal size and the V and J genes are those of that table, whereas D and trimming came from the DNA. This repertoire shows 200,000 to 250,000 clones, 70% to 90% found once; its top ten account for about 15%. The CDR3 has 15 amino acids. Trimming removed 7 bases from V and 3 bases from J; junction bases left unmatched: 5. The germline gives CDR1 ENHRY, CDR2 SYGVKD. The sequenced sample was PBMCs or T cells enriched from blood (not recorded which). This sequence joins TRBV10-3 and TRBJ2-6; 8 positions agree with TRBD1. This clonotype originated in a woman between 45 and 65 years old with acute COVID-19. This CDR3 reads CAIMAGGGGANVLTF. The CDR3 DNA is TGTGCCATCATGGCAGGGGGCGGTGGGGCCAACGTCCTGACTTTC.